This T cell receptor (beta chain) was sequenced during a study of T cells in Graves' hyperthyroidism and ophthalmopathy. Overall study: Once the initial diagnosis was made, peripheral blood was obtained before any treatment. Whole-study results and caveats: Blood samples included most of the expanded thyroid clonotypes exceeding 0.001.

Diagnosing involved the use of clinical symptoms, serum thyroxine and TRAb, thyroid ultrasound and orbital computed tomography. From RNA transcripts, TCR beta CDR3 regions were amplified. HTBI primers were employed in a first-round RT-PCR of the TCR CDR3. TCRdb redid the calling of the multiplex PCR reads with MiXCR, one entry per CDR3 protein. This sample has under 350,000 distinct CDR3 sequences; 21% occur once, and the top ten carry around half. This clonotype was picked up many times. Its target is not known. The V end lost 0 bases, the J end lost 6 bases, and 8 bases lay between the germline ends. Germline CDR1 is MNHEY and CDR2 is SVGAGI. The CDR3 is made up of 13 amino acids.

The sample comprised blood. This TCR was recovered from a woman in her forties or fifties with Graves' hyperthyroidism. The gene calls are TRBV6-5 and TRBJ1-2, with a tentative D call TRBD1 (6 bases). CDR3 nucleotides: TGTGCCAGCAGTTACTCTACAGGGAATGGCTACACCTTC. Amino acids: CASSYSTGNGYTF.